This T cell receptor (beta chain) was sequenced for a study of T-cell reconstitution after alpha-beta-depleted transplantation in children (dated by TCRdb to 2016 to 2018). Study-level background: T-cell immune reconstitution after TCRalphabeta/CD19-depleted allogeneic hematopoietic cell transplantation in children was quantitatively tracked in the study by means of TCR repertoire profiling.

The library came from PCR. The data were produced on an Illumina HiSeq 2500. TCR library preparation used molecular barcoding, with unique molecular identifiers applied to normalize quantification of the TCRbeta repertoire. TCRdb's own reprocessing of the public reads used fastp at Q25 and MiXCR and kept productive beta chains. CDR3 protein duplicates are merged, each entry listing the most common genes and DNA. The sample table holds some 600,000 distinct CDR3 sequences, of which around 16% were seen once. The ten largest clonotypes hold approximately 1% of the sample. This clonotype occurred many times. Its specific antigen is unknown. Base qualities are not recorded, but no much larger clone differs from it by a single base. This sequence was found in a human donor who donated a stem cell graft to a child with acute myeloid leukemia. Sequenced material: PBMCs from the stem cell graft donor, taken from the stem cell graft.

The sequence in DNA is TGCAGTGCTGCGAGCCCACAGGGGAGGAGCTACAATGAGCAGTTCTTC. This translates into CSAASPQGRSYNEQFF. The rearrangement combines TRBV20-1 with TRBJ2-1; the D gene is perhaps TRBD1, from 7 matching bases. The CDR3 numbers 16 residues from cysteine through phenylalanine. Just the 48-base CDR3 DNA is kept, in frame starting at base 1. V is shortened by 5 bases, J by 3 bases, and the region joining them spans 20 bases. As encoded in the germline V gene (reference sequence), CDR1 is DFQATT while CDR2 is SNEGSKA.